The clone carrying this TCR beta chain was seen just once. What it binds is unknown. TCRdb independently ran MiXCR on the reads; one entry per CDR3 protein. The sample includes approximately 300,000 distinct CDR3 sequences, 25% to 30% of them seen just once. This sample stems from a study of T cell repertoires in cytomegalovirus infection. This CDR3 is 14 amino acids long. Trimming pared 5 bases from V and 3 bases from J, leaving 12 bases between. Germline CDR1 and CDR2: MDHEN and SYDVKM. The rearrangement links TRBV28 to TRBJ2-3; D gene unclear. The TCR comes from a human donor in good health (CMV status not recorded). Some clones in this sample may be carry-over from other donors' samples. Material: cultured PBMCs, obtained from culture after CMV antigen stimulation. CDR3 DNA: TGTGCCAGCAGTGAGCCCGCGGTGACAGATACGCAGTATTTT. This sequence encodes CASSEPAVTDTQYF. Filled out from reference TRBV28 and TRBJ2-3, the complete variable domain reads DVKVTQSSRYLVKRTGEKVFLECVQDMDHENMFWYRQDPGLGLRLIYFSYDVKMKEKGDIPEGYSVSREKKERFSLILESASTNQTSMYLCASSEPAVTDTQYFGPGTRLTVL.